The clone carrying this T cell receptor (beta chain) has only a few counts. Distinct nucleotide sequences in the sample also encode this CDR3. This entry comes from a study of blood T cell repertoires in COVID-19. Sequencing used immunoSEQ multiplex PCR; TCRdb keeps in-frame clones, though not all of them. The sample carries fewer than 300,000 clones, 84% recorded once. The CDR3 has 12 residues. Germline-derived CDR1 and CDR2 are GTSNPN and SVGIG (reference sequence). V was pared by 2 bases and J by 1 base, with 5 bases between. The chain carries TRBV30 and TRBJ1-1; D is unclear. Specimen: peripheral blood. The clonotype comes from a human donor with COVID-19, enrolled during active disease. The donor label of this sample is uncertain. CDR3 amino acids: CAWSPGNTEAFF. In nucleotides, the CDR3 is TGTGCCTGGAGTCCAGGGAACACTGAAGCTTTCTTT.